The clone carrying this T cell receptor (beta chain) is a singleton in its sample. This entry belongs to a study of cytomegalovirus exposure and HLA in healthy donors. In the PCR, 60 Vbeta and 13 Jbeta primers were used. The repertoire was sequenced with immunoSEQ multiplex PCR; TCRdb's copy has only in-frame clones and lacks some. The table lists over 100,000 clones, approximately 90% of them singletons. The ends lost 7 bases at V and 2 bases at J; junction bases unmatched: 5. The germline V gene encodes CDR1 MDHEN and CDR2 SYDVKM. This CDR3 is built from 13 residues. The chain couples TRBV28 to TRBJ2-7; 7 nucleotides agree with TRBD1. The material sequenced was PBMCs. This clonotype originated in a woman aged 30 to 39 in good health and CMV-seronegative. The CDR3 DNA reads TGTGCCAGCATAGGGGACAGCACCTACGAGCAGTACTTC. Translated: CASIGDSTYEQYF.